This is a list of T cell receptor beta chains from one sample in a study of OX40 agonist ivuxolimab in advanced cancers. The assay was immunoSEQ multiplex PCR, and TCRdb's table has in-frame clones only and misses some. The data hold under 20,000 clones, with approximately 79% observed a single time. Sequenced material: CD4+ or CD8+ T cells sorted from blood, taken in a trial of the OX40 agonist ivuxolimab. The receptor source for this set is an adult with an advanced solid tumor such as melanoma, head and neck, liver or kidney cancer. CDR3s include the opening cysteine and the closing phenylalanine or tryptophan. The order of the fields is D gene, J gene, V gene, clone size, CDR3 DNA, CDR3 protein. The D gene is left open where the match is weak. Part of the rows lack a size; the others show once, few, many or a class for expanded clones.

>TRBD1|TRBJ1-5|TRBV4-1|-
TGCGCCAGCAGCCAGTCCTCTACAGGGGCGTTTCAGCCCCAGCATTTT
CASSQSSTGAFQPQHF
>TRBD1|TRBJ2-7|TRBV27|-
TGTGCCAGCAGGGCAGGACAGGGGGCCTACGAGCAGTACTTC
CASRAGQGAYEQYF
>-|TRBJ1-1|TRBV2|-
TGTGCCAGCACGAACACTGAAGCTTTCTTT
CASTNTEAFF
>-|TRBJ2-7|TRBV6-6|-
TGTGCCAGCAGACCTACCCGGACGGCCCTCTACGAGCAGTACTTC
CASRPTRTALYEQYF
>TRBD1|TRBJ1-3|TRBV4-1|medium-sized
TGCGCCAGCAGCCATCAGCTGGGGACAGGGGAGGACACCATATATTTT
CASSHQLGTGEDTIYF
>-|TRBJ1-1|TRBV5-4|-
TGTGCCAGCAGCTTCAAGGGGAGCCTGAACACTGAAGCTTTCTTT
CASSFKGSLNTEAFF
>TRBD2|TRBJ2-1|TRBV10-3|-
TGTGCCATCAATCCCGAAGGTAGCGGGCGGGCCCCTTACAATGAGCAGTTCTTC
CAINPEGSGRAPYNEQFF
>TRBD1|TRBJ2-2|TRBV7-3|-
TGTGCCAGCAGCCGTACAGGGGGCACCGGGGAGCTGTTTTTT
CASSRTGGTGELFF
>-|TRBJ1-1|TRBV6-1|-
TGTGCCAGCAGTGCCCCTGAAGCTTTCTTT
CASSAPEAFF
>-|TRBJ2-1|TRBV6-5|-
TGTGCCGGGGGGGACAGCAATCAGGGTAATGAGCAGTTCTTC
CAGGDSNQGNEQFF
>TRBD1|TRBJ2-7|TRBV6-6|once
TGTGCCAGCAGTTTGATAGGACAGGGCCAGGACGAGCAGTACTTC
CASSLIGQGQDEQYF
>-|TRBJ2-7|TRBV5-5|-
TGTGCCAGCAGCCATTCGGACAGCATCTACGAGCAGTACTTC
CASSHSDSIYEQYF
>-|TRBJ2-7|TRBV30|-
TGTGCCTGGACTCAACGCAGGGGAGCATACGAGCAGTACTTC
CAWTQRRGAYEQYF
>-|TRBJ1-2|TRBV6-5|-
TGTGCCAGCAGTTACGTCCCAGGAGGGAGTCATGGCTACACCTTC
CASSYVPGGSHGYTF
>-|TRBJ2-2|TRBV11-2|-
TGTGCCAGCAGTGCGGGATACACCGGGGAGCTGTTTTTT
CASSAGYTGELFF
>TRBD1|TRBJ1-4|TRBV7-8|-
TGTGCCAGCAGCTCGCCGACAGGGGGTGATGAAAAACTGTTTTTT
CASSSPTGGDEKLFF
>-|TRBJ2-7|TRBV7-9|-
TGTGCCAGCAGCTTCCGGGACGAGCAGTACTTC
CASSFRDEQYF
>-|TRBJ1-2|TRBV6-5|once
TGTGCCAGCAGCTTGGTAGGGGATTCAAACTATGGCTACACCTTC
CASSLVGDSNYGYTF
>-|TRBJ1-2|TRBV7-3|-
TGTGCCAGCAGCTTAAACGCTAACTATGGCTACACCTTC
CASSLNANYGYTF
>-|TRBJ1-2|TRBV6-6|-
TGTGCCAGCAGTTTTCCCGACCCGAGATTCTATGGCTACACCTTC
CASSFPDPRFYGYTF
>TRBD1|TRBJ2-3|TRBV7-9|-
TGTGCCAGCAGCTCCTGGACAGGGGTCACCACAGATACGCAGTATTTT
CASSSWTGVTTDTQYF
>-|TRBJ2-1|TRBV18|-
TGTGCCAGCTCATCCGATAACTACAATGAGCAGTTCTTC
CASSSDNYNEQFF
>-|TRBJ2-7|TRBV6-6|-
TGTGCCAGCAGTTGGACAGACTCCTACGAGCAGTACTTC
CASSWTDSYEQYF
>-|TRBJ2-1|TRBV5-6|-
TGTGCCAGCAGCGCGGAAGGGGTTGAGCAGTTCTTC
CASSAEGVEQFF
>-|TRBJ2-7|TRBV19|-
TGTGCCACCTCTCCGACCCCACGGAACGAGCAGTACTTC
CATSPTPRNEQYF
>-|TRBJ2-2|TRBV9|-
TGTGCCAGCAGCGTAGTTGGAACCGGGGAGCTGTTTTTT
CASSVVGTGELFF
>TRBD1|TRBJ2-3|TRBV4-1|-
TGCGCCAGCAGTCAACGGACAGGGGGAGGGGATACGCAGTATTTT
CASSQRTGGGDTQYF
>-|TRBJ2-3|TRBV5-5|once
TGTGCCAGCAGCTTGGTACTAGAGCAGTATTTT
CASSLVLEQYF
>-|TRBJ2-7|TRBV6-1|few
TGTGCCAGCAGCAGGGAGGACGGAGGTTTCTACGAGCAGTACTTC
CASSREDGGFYEQYF
>TRBD1|TRBJ2-7|TRBV5-6|-
TGTGCCAGCAGCGGGGACAGCTACGAGCAGTACTTC
CASSGDSYEQYF
>-|TRBJ1-2|TRBV2|-
TGTGCCAGCAGTGAATCACTGGCCTCTTATGGCTACACCTTC
CASSESLASYGYTF
>-|TRBJ2-7|TRBV27|-
TGTGCCAGCAGTTTAGATTGGGGCACCTACGAGCAGTACTTC
CASSLDWGTYEQYF